Following are 25 T cell receptor beta chains from one sample sequenced in a study of CDR3 diversity in severe acne. From the PCR reads, TCRdb called clonotypes with MiXCR, one entry per CDR3 protein. The table includes over 90,000 distinct CDR3 sequences, about half detected once. Input material: blood. Source of these receptors: a male donor with acne.

This clonotype was seen at least ten times. The rearrangement joins TRBV15 to TRBJ1-2; TRBD1 might be the D (6 bases). The CDR3 is 15 amino acids. Germline CDR1 and CDR2: LNHNV and YYDKDF (reference sequence). The V end lost 0 bases, the J end lost 4 bases, and 12 bases lay between the germline ends. The chain's CDR3 is CATSRDLPGVYGYTF. Here the CDR3 DNA reads TGTGCCACCAGCAGAGATCTTCCAGGGGTCTATGGCTACACCTTC.

The chain has TRBV10-3 and TRBJ1-6; 9 positions agree with TRBD1. From germline, CDR1 is ENHRY and CDR2 SYGVKD. The CDR3 is 15 residues long. The V segment lost 10 bases and the J segment 0 bases; nucleotides outside the gene matches: 4. CDR3: CATRQGGSYNSPLHF. In DNA form, the CDR3 reads TGTGCCACCCGACAGGGGGGCTCCTATAATTCACCCCTCCACTTT.

This clonotype was counted at least ten times. The genes are TRBV10-2 and TRBJ2-7, with D possibly TRBD1 on 6 matching bases. The CDR3 loop spans 16 amino acids. The germline V gene encodes CDR1 WSHSY and CDR2 SAAADI. V lost 8 bases and J lost 2, with 22 bases in between. CDR3 bases: TGCGCCAGCCTTCGGACAGTCTCAGGTTCGACCTACGAGCAGTACTTC. Residues: CASLRTVSGSTYEQYF.

With regard to this clonotype: An end of the junction differs from the germline gene, which may be a read error. V usage is TRBV24-1 and J usage is TRBJ2-7, with TRBD2 as a possible D gene (5 bases). The CDR3 has 15 amino acids. Germline CDR1 reads KGHDR; CDR2 reads SFDVKD. CDR3 region: CASSPLRGSSYEQYF. The CDR3 DNA is TGTGCCAGCAGTCCCCTTCGGGGTAGCTCCTACGAGCAGTACTTC.

This clonotype was recorded at least ten times. J is TRBJ1-2 and V is TRBV15; TRBD1 agrees at 8 bases. The CDR3 has 18 amino acids. V trimming: 0 bases; J trimming: 4 bases; junction bases outside the gene matches: 13. Germline CDR1 and CDR2: LNHNV and YYDKDF (reference sequence). The CDR3 loop reads CATSRDLRGTGRVYGYTF. CDR3 sequence (DNA): TGTGCCACCAGCAGAGATTTGCGGGGGACAGGTAGGGTCTATGGCTACACCTTC.

The chain recombines TRBV2 with TRBJ2-7; D unresolved. Germline V gene data show CDR1 as SNHLY and CDR2 as FYNNEI. The CDR3 has 12 amino acids. As DNA, the CDR3 is TGTGGACCAGATCGCTCCCAATACGAGCAGTACTTC. Protein: CGPDRSQYEQYF. The variable domain in full, completed from reference TRBV2 and TRBJ2-7, reads EPEVTQTPSHQVTQMGQEVILRCVPISNHLYFYWYRQILGQKVEFLVSFYNNEISEKSEIFDDQFSVERPDGSNFTLKIRSTKLEDSAMYFCGPDRSQYEQYFGPGTRLTVT.

This clonotype was recorded at least ten times. This chain connects TRBV20-1 to TRBJ1-4; D perhaps matches TRBD1 (6 bases). The CDR3 totals 16 residues. Between the trimmed V and J ends, which lost 4 bases and 10 bases, there was a span of 25 bases. Germline-derived CDR1 and CDR2 are DFQATT and SNEGSKA (reference sequence). CDR3 amino acids: CSAKGQIGSNLGKLFF. The CDR3 nucleotides are TGCAGTGCTAAGGGACAAATCGGGAGTAACCTCGGAAAACTGTTTTTT.

This chain joins TRBV7-2 and TRBJ2-7; 13 bases are a match to TRBD2. The CDR3 runs 17 residues. Germline V gene lookup returns CDR1 SGHTA and CDR2 FQGNSA. The junction had 7 bases not matched to a gene; V was cut back by 1 base and J by 4 bases. CDR3 bases: TGTGCCAGCAGCTTAGGCGCTGGGGGACTAGCGGGGTACGAGCAGTACTTC. It is translated as CASSLGAGGLAGYEQYF.

This clonotype was found many times. The chain combines TRBV7-9 with TRBJ2-7; tentatively, D is TRBD1 (6 bases). CDR1 is SEHNR and CDR2 is FQNEAQ in the germline V gene (reference sequence). V gave up 4 bases and J gave up 7 bases, with 11 bases separating them. The CDR3 is 12 residues long. The CDR3 sequence is CASSSDSLEQYF. The DNA of the CDR3 is TGTGCCAGCAGCTCGGACAGTTTAGAGCAGTACTTC.

A remark on this clonotype: A much bigger clone sits one base away, suggesting this may be a read error. The rearrangement joins TRBV2 to TRBJ2-1; no firm D call. Germline-derived CDR1 and CDR2 are SNHLY and FYNNEI. The CDR3 runs to 16 residues. V lost 1 base to trimming and J lost 10 bases, with 20 bases between them. CDR3 nucleotides: TGTGCCAGCAGTGAAGATCCTCCAGGAGAGGAATACGAGCAGTTCTTC. The encoded protein is CASSEDPPGEEYEQFF.

This clonotype was seen a handful of times. The gene calls are TRBV25-1 and TRBJ1-2; possible D gene TRBD1, 6 bases. The CDR3 has 15 residues. Germline V CDR1 and CDR2: MGHDK, SYGVNS. The V end was cut by 3 bases, the J end by 3 bases, with 14 bases between. The DNA for the CDR3 is TGTGCCAGCAGTGATAAGGACAGATCCCACTATGGCTACACCTTC. It yields the protein CASSDKDRSHYGYTF.

This chain joins TRBV9 and TRBJ1-3; D uncertain. Germline CDR1 reads SGDLS; CDR2 reads YYNGEE. The CDR3 spans 14 residues. V dropped 0 bases and J dropped 0 bases, with 4 bases sitting between them. CDR3 nucleotide sequence: TGTGCCAGCAGCGTAGCCAGCTCTGGAAACACCATATATTTT. This translates into CASSVASSGNTIYF.

This clonotype was seen at least ten times. The rearrangement uses TRBV12-3 or TRBV12-4 and TRBJ2-3, with D perhaps TRBD1 or TRBD2 (6 bases each). Between the trimmed V and J ends, which lost 7 bases and 2 bases, there was a span of 16 bases. This CDR3 comprises 15 residues. CDR3 protein: CASTLATGITDTQYF. CDR3 DNA: TGTGCCAGCACCCTAGCGACAGGTATCACAGATACGCAGTATTTT.

This clonotype showed up many times. V is TRBV7-9 and J is TRBJ2-7; TRBD2 aligns across 8 bases. V was pared by 4 bases and J by 4 bases, with 3 bases of the junction left unmatched. The CDR3 runs to 13 residues. Germline V gene data show CDR1 as SEHNR and CDR2 as FQNEAQ (reference sequence). Here the CDR3 reads CASSSGGGYEQYF. The CDR3 DNA reads TGTGCCAGCAGCTCGGGCGGGGGGTACGAGCAGTACTTC. Together with reference TRBV7-9 and TRBJ2-7, the CDR3 gives the full variable domain: DTGVSQNPRHKITKRGQNVTFRCDPISEHNRLYWYRQTLGQGPEFLTYFQNEAQLEKSRLLSDRFSAERPKGSFSTLEIQRTEQGDSAMYLCASSSGGGYEQYFGPGTRLTVT.

The chain employs TRBV10-2 and TRBJ2-1; D tentatively reads TRBD1 or TRBD2 (5 bases each). Trimming removed 6 bases from V and 10 bases from J, with 13 bases in between. The CDR3 sequence is 12 residues long. Germline V gene lookup returns CDR1 WSHSY and CDR2 SAAADI. The CDR3 sequence is CASSRIGTEQFF. CDR3 DNA sequence: TGCGCCAGCAGCCGGATTGGGACCGAGCAGTTCTTC.

The chain links TRBV29-1 to TRBJ2-7; the match to TRBD2 covers 16 bases. This CDR3 contains 15 residues. Germline values: CDR1 SQVTM, CDR2 ANQGSEA. Trimming cost V 6 bases and J 4 bases; bases outside gene matches: 6. The CDR3 is CSVGTSGRGVYEQYF. CDR3 in DNA: TGCAGCGTCGGGACTAGCGGGAGGGGCGTATACGAGCAGTACTTC.

The chain couples TRBV7-3 to TRBJ2-7; 13 bases are shared with TRBD2. There are 17 residues in the CDR3. Germline values: CDR1 SGHTA, CDR2 FQGTGA. Trimming took 5 bases from V and 3 from J; bases not matched to a gene: 10. The CDR3 sequence is CASSTGLAGVAIYEQYF. DNA of the CDR3: TGTGCCAGCAGCACCGGACTAGCGGGAGTTGCCATCTACGAGCAGTACTTC.

This clonotype was observed many times. This chain uses TRBV2 with TRBJ2-7; D may correspond to TRBD1 or TRBD2 (6 bases each). The CDR3 length is 13 residues. CDR1 is SNHLY and CDR2 is FYNNEI in the germline V gene. V shed 7 bases and J shed 3 bases, with 13 bases lying between them. In nucleotides, the CDR3 is TGTGCCAGCACGCGGGACACTTACTACGAGCAGTACTTC. It is translated as CASTRDTYYEQYF.

Note on this clonotype: The junction departs from germline at one end; a sequencing error may be responsible. V gene TRBV20-1 combines with J gene TRBJ2-5; 12 bases match TRBD1. There are 13 residues in the CDR3. From germline, CDR1 is DFQATT and CDR2 SNEGSKA (reference sequence). CDR3 sequence (DNA): TGCAGTACCGGGGACAGGGGGCAAGAGACTCAGTACTTC. Protein sequence: CSTGDRGQETQYF.

The rearrangement uses TRBV20-1 and TRBJ2-1, with D tentatively TRBD1 or TRBD2 (6 bases each). CDR3 size: 15 residues. The V gene lost 1 base and the J gene lost 0 bases, with 10 bases spanning the gap. CDR1 and CDR2 (germline): DFQATT, SNEGSKA (reference sequence). The CDR3 DNA reads TGCAGTGCTAGAGGCGAGGGGGGCTCCTACAATGAGCAGTTCTTC. Translation gives CSARGEGGSYNEQFF.

This clonotype showed up many times. The gene calls are TRBV7-2 and TRBJ2-1; D is undetermined. The CDR3 covers 14 residues. V dropped 2 bases and J dropped 7 bases, with 12 bases sitting between them. The V gene's germline CDR1 is SGHTA and CDR2 FQGNSA. CDR3 amino acids: CASSLSWIRNEQFF. The CDR3 DNA sequence: TGTGCCAGCAGCTTAAGTTGGATCAGAAATGAGCAGTTCTTC.

The CDR3 DNA reads as TGCAGCGAGACACATCGTCAAGAGACCCAGTACTTC. Amino acids: CSETHRQETQYF. This chain connects TRBV29-1 to TRBJ2-5; D not resolved. CDR3 length: 12 amino acids. In germline, CDR1 is SQVTM, CDR2 ANQGSEA. Trimming pared 7 bases from V and 2 bases from J, leaving 11 bases between.

This clonotype came up once. A much larger clonotype is one base distant, so this may be a read error. The rearrangement joins TRBV10-3 to TRBJ1-1; D call uncertain. Germline V gene lookup returns CDR1 ENHRY and CDR2 SYGVKD. This CDR3 spans 15 amino acids. V lost 4 bases, J lost 0 bases, and 12 bases lay in between. For the CDR3, the DNA is TGTGCCATCAGTGTAAGCAGCCTCATGAACACTGAAGCTTTCTTT. Translating gives CAISVSSLMNTEAFF.

A note on this clonotype: Given a much more abundant clone one base away, this may be a read error. The CDR3 loop reads CASSLGDLSTEAFF. The CDR3 nucleotides read TGTGCCAGCAGCCTGGGCGACTTGAGCACTGAAGCTTTCTTT. The V call is TRBV7-9, the J call TRBJ1-1, with D unclear. Per the germline V gene, CDR1 is SEHNR and CDR2 is FQNEAQ (reference sequence). The V end was cut by 5 bases, the J end by 4 bases, with 14 bases between. The CDR3 sequence is 14 residues long.

This clonotype was detected ten times or more. This chain connects TRBV11-2 to TRBJ2-3, with D perhaps TRBD1 (5 bases). The CDR3 consists of 15 residues. Per the germline V gene, CDR1 is SGHAT and CDR2 is FQNNGV. V lost 2 bases and J lost 5, with 14 bases in between. The CDR3 reads CASSLRGYMEDTQYF. For the CDR3, the DNA is TGTGCCAGCAGCTTAAGGGGTTATATGGAAGATACGCAGTATTTT.